This is a list of T cell receptor beta chains from one sample in a study of blood T cell repertoires in COVID-19. Generated by immunoSEQ multiplex PCR, the TCRdb table keeps only in-frame clones and is missing some. The profile shows roughly 120,000 clones, 90% of them singletons. The specimen was peripheral blood. All receptors derive from a human donor with active COVID-19. The donor label of this sample is uncertain. Each CDR3 is given with its conserved first and last residue. A D gene is named only where the DNA matches it firmly. The size of a clone is reported for some rows only, either as once, few or many, or as a class for expanded clones.

j_call: TRBJ2-5
clone_size: NA
d_call: NA
v_call: TRBV7-3
cdr3_nt: TGTGCCAGCAGCTTAAGCACAGGATTGCAAGAGACCCAGTACTTC
cdr3_aa: CASSLSTGLQETQYF

j_call: TRBJ1-3
clone_size: NA
d_call: NA
v_call: TRBV10-3
cdr3_nt: TGTGCCATCAGTCCACCGGGGACTTCTGGAAACACCATATATTTT
cdr3_aa: CAISPPGTSGNTIYF

j_call: TRBJ2-2
clone_size: few
d_call: TRBD2
v_call: TRBV6-1
cdr3_nt: TGTGCCAGCAGTGGCGGGACTAGCGGGGGGGAATCCGGGGAGCTGTTTTTT
cdr3_aa: CASSGGTSGGESGELFF

j_call: TRBJ2-7
clone_size: NA
d_call: NA
v_call: TRBV4-3
cdr3_nt: TGCGCCAGCAGCCAAGTTTATCCTTCGACAGTAAGCTACGAGCAGTACTTC
cdr3_aa: CASSQVYPSTVSYEQYF

j_call: TRBJ2-3
clone_size: NA
d_call: NA
v_call: TRBV9
cdr3_nt: TGTGCCAGCAGCGTAAATCCCCACCTCGGAGATACGCAGTATTTT
cdr3_aa: CASSVNPHLGDTQYF

j_call: TRBJ2-5
clone_size: NA
d_call: NA
v_call: TRBV6-1
cdr3_nt: TGTGCCAGCAGTGGAGACAGGAGATTCCAAGAGACCCAGTACTTC
cdr3_aa: CASSGDRRFQETQYF

j_call: TRBJ2-1
clone_size: once
d_call: NA
v_call: TRBV5-4
cdr3_nt: TGTGCCAGCAGCTTGGACGGGACTCTATACAATGAGCAGTTCTTC
cdr3_aa: CASSLDGTLYNEQFF

j_call: TRBJ1-1
clone_size: once
d_call: TRBD1
v_call: TRBV25-1
cdr3_nt: TGTGCCAGCAGTGGAGGGACAGGGGGTCCCGACACTGAAGCTTTCTTT
cdr3_aa: CASSGGTGGPDTEAFF

j_call: TRBJ2-2
clone_size: NA
d_call: NA
v_call: TRBV10-2
cdr3_nt: TGCGCCAGCAGTACGCAGGGTTACACCGGGGAGCTGTTTTTT
cdr3_aa: CASSTQGYTGELFF

j_call: TRBJ1-3
clone_size: NA
d_call: NA
v_call: TRBV4-3
cdr3_nt: TGCGCCAGCAGCCAAGTCGAGGGCTCTGGAAACACCATATATTTT
cdr3_aa: CASSQVEGSGNTIYF

j_call: TRBJ2-2
clone_size: NA
d_call: NA
v_call: TRBV18
cdr3_nt: TGTGCCAGCTCACCTTTCATCAGTGATACCGGGGAGCTGTTTTTT
cdr3_aa: CASSPFISDTGELFF

j_call: TRBJ2-1
clone_size: NA
d_call: TRBD2
v_call: TRBV10-3
cdr3_nt: TGTGCCATCAGTGCTAGCGGGGGGGCCTCGGTAAATGAGCAGTTCTTC
cdr3_aa: CAISASGGASVNEQFF

j_call: TRBJ1-2
clone_size: NA
d_call: NA
v_call: TRBV2
cdr3_nt: TGTGCCAGCAGTGATCGGGGGACTAACTATGGCTACACCTTC
cdr3_aa: CASSDRGTNYGYTF

j_call: TRBJ2-3
clone_size: NA
d_call: TRBD2
v_call: TRBV5-1
cdr3_nt: TGCGCCCGCAGGGGCGGGGGGGCTACAGATACGCAGTATTTT
cdr3_aa: CARRGGGATDTQYF

j_call: TRBJ2-4
clone_size: NA
d_call: TRBD2
v_call: TRBV27
cdr3_nt: TGTGCCAGCAGTTTGATGCTAGCGGGGGCCAAAAACATTCAGTACTTC
cdr3_aa: CASSLMLAGAKNIQYF